Sequencing of this TCR beta chain was carried out in a study of T-cell reconstitution after alpha-beta-depleted transplantation in children. Whole-study findings and limits: From newly produced T cells came most of the T-cell counts and diversity one year after transplant. Roughly two months post-transplant, alpha-beta T cells reportedly originated from several hundred graft clones that had expanded.

Unique molecular identifiers tagged the TCRbeta library. TCRdb recomputed calls from the PCR reads with MiXCR, one row per CDR3 protein. The profile covers 200,000 to 250,000 distinct CDR3 sequences, with roughly 7% appearing a single time and just over 5.5% taken by the ten largest. The CDR3 length is 18 residues. CDR1 is SGHRS and CDR2 is YFSETQ in the germline V gene. V was clipped by 2 bases and J by 6 bases, with 23 bases between them. This clonotype came up many times. Its target is unknown. Sequenced material: PBMCs, taken before TCRalphabeta/CD19-depleted stem cell transplant. This chain joins TRBV5-1 and TRBJ2-2, with D hard to call. The sequence was collected from a boy aged 2 to 9 with acute lymphoblastic leukemia, due to receive a stem cell transplant. The CDR3 region is CASSFFRRLDGSAGELFF. The CDR3 DNA reads as TGCGCCAGCAGCTTTTTTAGAAGGTTGGACGGCTCGGCCGGGGAGCTGTTTTTT.